The 2 T cell receptor beta chains in this list originate from one sample, sequenced in a study of cytomegalovirus exposure and HLA in healthy donors. The PCR employed 60 Vbeta primers together with 13 Jbeta primers. The repertoire was sequenced with immunoSEQ multiplex PCR; TCRdb's copy has only in-frame clones and lacks some. Of approximately 150,000 clones listed, about 85% are singletons. Sample: PBMCs. These receptors all stem from a man in his thirties or forties in good health and CMV-seropositive.

The chain carries TRBV19 and TRBJ2-3; no firm D call. Germline CDR1 and CDR2: LNHDA and SQIVND (reference sequence). Trimming took off 4 bases at V and 5 bases at J, with 13 bases between the two ends. This CDR3 has 14 amino acids. The CDR3: CASSKTGMGDTQYF. The CDR3 region has the DNA TGTGCCAGTAGTAAGACGGGTATGGGAGATACGCAGTATTTT. The full variable domain, with the rest looked up from reference TRBV19 and TRBJ2-3, is DGGITQSPKYLFRKEGQNVTLSCEQNLNHDAMYWYRQDPGQGLRLIYYSQIVNDFQKGDIAEGYSVSREKKESFPLTVTSAQKNPTAFYLCASSKTGMGDTQYFGPGTRLTVL.

This chain connects TRBV11-2 to TRBJ2-5, with 8 bases matching TRBD2. The CDR3 is made up of 14 amino acids. V lost 1 base to trimming and J lost 5 bases; unmatched junction nucleotides: 3. The V gene's germline CDR1 is SGHAT and CDR2 FQNNGV. The DNA for the CDR3 is TGTGCCAGCAGCTTAGGGACTAGCAGTGAGACCCAGTACTTC. Translated, it gives CASSLGTSSETQYF.